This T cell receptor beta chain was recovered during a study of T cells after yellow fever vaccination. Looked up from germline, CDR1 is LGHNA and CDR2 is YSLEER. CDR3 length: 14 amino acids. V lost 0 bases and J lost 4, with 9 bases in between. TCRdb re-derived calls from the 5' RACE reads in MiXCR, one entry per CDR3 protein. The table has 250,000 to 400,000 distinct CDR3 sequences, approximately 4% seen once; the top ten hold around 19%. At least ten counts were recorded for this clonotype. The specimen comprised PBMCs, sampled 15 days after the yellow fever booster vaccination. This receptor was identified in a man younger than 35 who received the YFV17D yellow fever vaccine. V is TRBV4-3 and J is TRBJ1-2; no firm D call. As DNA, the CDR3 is TGCGCCAGCAGCCAAGAACTAACGAGCTATGGCTACACCTTC. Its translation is CASSQELTSYGYTF.